One and the same sample provided the 5 T cell receptor beta chains below, sequenced in a study of technical replicates of blood from a few donors (dated by TCRdb to the late 2010s). The method behind the library was the immunoSEQ multiplex PCR assay. Imported from immuneACCESS, the table was reduced by TCRdb to in-frame sequences with V and J called. These copies leave out some clones; in studies compared against another copy, an unresolved V gene accounts for under half, and the cause of the remainder is not known. Present in this sample are about 97,000 clones, roughly 95% of which were seen just once. The ten biggest clones cover approximately 0.21% of the sample. Sequencing was carried out using T cells isolated from PBMCs. The receptors here all came from a human donor in good health.

The chain combines TRBV28 with TRBJ2-1; D possibly corresponds to TRBD1 (6 bases). This CDR3 is 15 amino acids long. Germline V gene lookup returns CDR1 MDHEN and CDR2 SYDVKM. V shed 0 bases and J shed 3 bases, with 9 bases lying between them. For the CDR3, the DNA is TGTGCCAGCAGTTTATGCAGGGGATTCTACAATGAGCAGTTCTTC. This encodes CASSLCRGFYNEQFF.

The chain employs TRBV18 and TRBJ2-2, with D possibly being TRBD1 (6 bases). The ends were cut back, 4 bases at V and 2 bases at J, with 14 bases in the middle. Germline V gene data show CDR1 as KGHSH and CDR2 as LQKENI. This CDR3 has 16 amino acids. CDR3 in DNA: TGTGCCAGCTCACTAGCCCGGGACACTAACACCGGGGAGCTGTTTTTT. It yields the protein CASSLARDTNTGELFF.

V gene TRBV30 combines with J gene TRBJ1-5; 9 nucleotides align to TRBD1. The CDR3 extends over 17 amino acids. After removal of 4 bases from V and 1 base from J, the junction contained 11 bases not matched to a gene. Germline V gene sequence: CDR1 GTSNPN, CDR2 SVGIG (reference sequence). The DNA for the CDR3 is TGTGCCTGGAACTCCGGGACAGGGATTATGAGCAATCAGCCCCAGCATTTT. It translates to CAWNSGTGIMSNQPQHF.

This chain links TRBV27 with TRBJ2-7; tentatively, D is TRBD2 (5 bases). V was pared by 3 bases and J by 6 bases, with 15 bases between. Looked up from germline, CDR1 is MNHEY and CDR2 is SMNVEV (reference sequence). This CDR3 spans 14 amino acids. The CDR3 here is CASSFVGDLSEQYF. DNA of the CDR3: TGTGCCAGCAGTTTTGTGGGAGATTTATCCGAGCAGTACTTC.

This chain uses TRBV2 with TRBJ2-7; TRBD2 aligns across 7 bases. The CDR3 totals 14 residues. Trimming removed 8 bases from V and 3 bases from J; junction bases left unmatched: 10. From germline, CDR1 is SNHLY and CDR2 FYNNEI. The CDR3 bases are TGTGCCAGCGATAAAACGGGGGGATACTACGAGCAGTACTTC. Amino acids: CASDKTGGYYEQYF.